The entry below describes one T cell receptor beta chain. Antigen specificity is unknown. Sequencing involved patients with CD8+CD57+ cell expansion previously shown by flow cytometry. Therapy had not been given to patients before blood sampling. These data are taken from a study of CD8+CD57+ T cells in acquired aplastic anemia. Looking at the study overall: Each DNA sample taken from sorted CD4+ and CD8+ cells came to approximately 3 ug on average.

The CDR3 totals 13 residues. CDR1 and CDR2 (germline): MGHDK, SYGVNS. V lost 6 bases and J 4 bases, leaving 12 bases between the germline ends. The study's findings and limits: Statistical testing detected no significant gap in CD8+ Simpson's diversity between patients and controls. Overlapping CD8+ CDR3 repertoires of patients and controls contained twenty-nine shared sequences.

It was genomic DNA that served as the template for profiling TCR beta VDJ and CDR3. Via MiXCR, TCRdb re-called the reads, giving one row per CDR3 protein. The repertoire has 150,000 to 200,000 distinct CDR3 sequences, about 50% of them found once; the top ten carry about 30%. The specimen was sorted CD4+, CD8+, or CD8+CD57+ T cells (not recorded which) from PBMCs. The clonotype originates from a human donor with aplastic anemia. The chain employs TRBV25-1 and TRBJ1-2; D remains ambiguous. The CDR3 region has the DNA TGTGCCAGCAGCCGACTGGGGTTCTATGGCTACACCTTC. It is translated as CASSRLGFYGYTF.